The following is a T cell receptor (beta chain) sequence with its context. The protocol was immunoSEQ multiplex PCR, while the TCRdb copy is restricted to in-frame clones and leaves out a portion. Counted here are tens of thousands of clones, 70% to 85% occurring once; the ten biggest clones make up 11%. Per germline, CDR1 LNHDA and CDR2 SQIVND (reference sequence). The CDR3 sequence is 13 residues long. Trimming shortened V by 3 bases and J by 2 bases, and 7 bases separated the two germline ends. This sample stems from a study of blood T cell repertoires in COVID-19. Material: peripheral blood. The chain links TRBV19 to TRBJ1-2; D is undetermined. This receptor was taken from a man older than 75 with COVID-19, enrolled during active disease. The CDR3 nucleotides are TGTGCCAGTAGTATGGCCAGGAACTATGGCTACACCTTC. Protein: CASSMARNYGYTF.